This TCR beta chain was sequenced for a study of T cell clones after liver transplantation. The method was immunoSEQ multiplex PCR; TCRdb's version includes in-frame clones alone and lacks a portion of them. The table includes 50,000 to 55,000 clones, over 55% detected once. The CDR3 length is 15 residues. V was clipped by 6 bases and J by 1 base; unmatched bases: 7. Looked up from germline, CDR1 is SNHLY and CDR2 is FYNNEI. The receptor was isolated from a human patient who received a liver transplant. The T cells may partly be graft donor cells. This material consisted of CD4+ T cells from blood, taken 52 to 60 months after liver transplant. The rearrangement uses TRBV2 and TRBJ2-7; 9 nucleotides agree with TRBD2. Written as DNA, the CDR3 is TGTGCCAGCAGCACTTGGCGGGGGGGGTCCTACGAGCAGTACTTC. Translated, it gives CASSTWRGGSYEQYF. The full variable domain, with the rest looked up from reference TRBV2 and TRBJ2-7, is EPEVTQTPSHQVTQMGQEVILRCVPISNHLYFYWYRQILGQKVEFLVSFYNNEISEKSEIFDDQFSVERPDGSNFTLKIRSTKLEDSAMYFCASSTWRGGSYEQYFGPGTRLTVT.